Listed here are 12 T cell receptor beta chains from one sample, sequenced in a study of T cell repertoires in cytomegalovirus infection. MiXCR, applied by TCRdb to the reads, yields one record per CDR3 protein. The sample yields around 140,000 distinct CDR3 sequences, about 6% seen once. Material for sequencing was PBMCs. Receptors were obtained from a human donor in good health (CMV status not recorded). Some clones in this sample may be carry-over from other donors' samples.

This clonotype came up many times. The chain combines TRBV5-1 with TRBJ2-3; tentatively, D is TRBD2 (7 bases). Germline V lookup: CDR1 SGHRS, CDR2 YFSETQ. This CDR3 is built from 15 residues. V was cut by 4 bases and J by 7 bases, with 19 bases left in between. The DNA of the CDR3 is TGCGCCAGCAGCCGGGGGGCCCCCGGTTTACATACGCAGTATTTT. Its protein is CASSRGAPGLHTQYF.

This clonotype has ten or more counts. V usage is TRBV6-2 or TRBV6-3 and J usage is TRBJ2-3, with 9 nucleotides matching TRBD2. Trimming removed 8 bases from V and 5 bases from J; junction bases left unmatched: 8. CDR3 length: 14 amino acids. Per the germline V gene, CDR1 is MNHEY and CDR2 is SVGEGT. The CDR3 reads CASGLRGGLDTQYF. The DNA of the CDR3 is TGTGCCAGCGGTTTGCGGGGGGGCCTAGATACGCAGTATTTT.

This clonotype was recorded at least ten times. The CDR3 DNA reads as TGTGCCAGCAGCTCCTATGTGGGGGGGCAGGAGACCCAGTACTTC. Translated, it gives CASSSYVGGQETQYF. The V gene is TRBV7-2, the J gene TRBJ2-5; TRBD2 is a possible D gene (7 bases). Trimming took off 4 bases at V and 5 bases at J, with 17 bases between the two ends. The CDR3 totals 15 residues. CDR1 SGHTA and CDR2 FQGNSA come from the germline V gene.

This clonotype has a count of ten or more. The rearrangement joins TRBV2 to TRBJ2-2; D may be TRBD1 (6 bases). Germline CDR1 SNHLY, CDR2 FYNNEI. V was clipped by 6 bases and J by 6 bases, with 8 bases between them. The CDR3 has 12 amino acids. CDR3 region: CASSRGAGELFF. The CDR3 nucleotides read TGTGCCAGCAGCAGGGGTGCCGGGGAGCTGTTTTTT.

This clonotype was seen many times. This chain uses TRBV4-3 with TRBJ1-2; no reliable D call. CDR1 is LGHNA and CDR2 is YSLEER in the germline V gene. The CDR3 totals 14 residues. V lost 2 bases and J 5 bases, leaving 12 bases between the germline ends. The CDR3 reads CASSQSTQSYGYTF. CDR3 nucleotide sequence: TGCGCCAGCAGCCAATCGACTCAGTCTTATGGCTACACCTTC.

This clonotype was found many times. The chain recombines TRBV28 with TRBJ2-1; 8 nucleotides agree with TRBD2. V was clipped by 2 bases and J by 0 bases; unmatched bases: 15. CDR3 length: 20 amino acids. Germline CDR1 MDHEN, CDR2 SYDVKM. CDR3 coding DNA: TGTGCCAGCAGTTTACGTCGCGGGGGGCCTATCCCGAGCTCCTACAATGAGCAGTTCTTC. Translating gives CASSLRRGGPIPSSYNEQFF.

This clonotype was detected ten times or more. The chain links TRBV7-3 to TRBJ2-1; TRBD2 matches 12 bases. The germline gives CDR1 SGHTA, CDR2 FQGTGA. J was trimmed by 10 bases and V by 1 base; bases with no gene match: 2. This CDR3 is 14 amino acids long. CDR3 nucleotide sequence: TGTGCCAGCAGCTTAAGCCTAGCGGGGGGGGAGCAGTTCTTC. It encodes CASSLSLAGGEQFF. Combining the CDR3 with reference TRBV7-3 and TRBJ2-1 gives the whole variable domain GAGVSQTPSNKVTEKGKYVELRCDPISGHTALYWYRQSLGQGPEFLIYFQGTGAADDSGLPNDRFFAVRPEGSVSTLKIQRTERGDSAVYLCASSLSLAGGEQFFGPGTRLTVL.

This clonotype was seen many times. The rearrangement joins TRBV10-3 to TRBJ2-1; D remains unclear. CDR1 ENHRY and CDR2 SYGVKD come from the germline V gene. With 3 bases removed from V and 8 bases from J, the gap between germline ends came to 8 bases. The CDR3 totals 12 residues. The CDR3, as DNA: TGTGCCATCAGTGACGTGAGCGATGAGCAGTTCTTC. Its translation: CAISDVSDEQFF.

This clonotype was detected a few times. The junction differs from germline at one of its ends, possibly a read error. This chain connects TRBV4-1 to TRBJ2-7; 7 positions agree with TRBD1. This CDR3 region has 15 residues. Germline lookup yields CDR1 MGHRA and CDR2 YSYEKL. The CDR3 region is CASTQSRDSSYEQYF. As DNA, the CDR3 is TGTGCCAGCACCCAATCGAGGGACAGCTCCTACGAGCAGTACTTC.

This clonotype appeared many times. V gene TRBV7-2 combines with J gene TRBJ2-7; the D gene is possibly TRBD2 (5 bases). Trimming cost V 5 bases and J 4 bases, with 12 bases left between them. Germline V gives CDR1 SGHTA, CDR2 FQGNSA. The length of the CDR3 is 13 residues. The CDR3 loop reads CASSRGLLYEQYF. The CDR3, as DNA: TGTGCCAGCAGCCGCGGACTCCTATACGAGCAGTACTTC.

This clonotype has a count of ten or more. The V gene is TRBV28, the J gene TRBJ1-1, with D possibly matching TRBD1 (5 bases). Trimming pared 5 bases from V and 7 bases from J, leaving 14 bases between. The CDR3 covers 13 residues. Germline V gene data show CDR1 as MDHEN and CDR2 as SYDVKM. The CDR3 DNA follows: TGTGCCAGCAGTCCTTCGGGGCGCGATGAAGCTTTCTTT. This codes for CASSPSGRDEAFF.

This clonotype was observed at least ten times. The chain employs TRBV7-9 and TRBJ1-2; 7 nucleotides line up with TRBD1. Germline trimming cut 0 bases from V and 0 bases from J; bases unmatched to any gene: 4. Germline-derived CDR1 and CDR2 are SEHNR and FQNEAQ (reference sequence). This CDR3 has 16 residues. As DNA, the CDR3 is TGTGCCAGCAGCTTAGCGACGGGACAGACTAACTATGGCTACACCTTC. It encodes CASSLATGQTNYGYTF.